Shown below are 31 T cell receptor beta chains from a single sample sequenced in a study of yellow fever vaccine responses in identical twins (dated by TCRdb to between 2017 and 2018). The protocol used for the library was RT-PCR. This sample was sequenced with an Illumina HiSeq 2500. TCRdb reprocessing: public reads trimmed at Q25 with fastp, clones called with MiXCR, in-frame beta chains kept. When rows share a CDR3 protein, they turn into one entry using the most common DNA and genes. The sample includes 9,500 or so distinct CDR3 sequences, with less than 85% observed a single time. The ten top clones hold around 2% of the sample. The material was T cells from blood (PBMCs), unsorted or a sorted subset (not recorded which), obtained before or after yellow fever vaccination (not recorded which). These receptors were taken from a woman aged 18 to 35 who received the yellow fever vaccine. Donor details come from another sample of the same person, matched by shared clones.

This chain joins TRBV29-1 and TRBJ2-7; tentative D call: TRBD1 (5 bases). The ends were cut back, 4 bases at V and 3 bases at J, with 10 bases in the middle. The CDR3 has 12 amino acids. CDR1 SQVTM and CDR2 ANQGSEA come from the germline V gene. In nucleotides, the CDR3 is TGCAGCGTTGTTACAGGCCGCTACGAGCAGTACTTC. Amino acid sequence: CSVVTGRYEQYF.

The gene calls are TRBV11-3 and TRBJ2-7; D is possibly TRBD1 or TRBD2 (5 bases each). There are 15 residues in the CDR3. Per germline, CDR1 SGHNT and CDR2 YENEEA. V was clipped by 0 bases and J by 0 bases, with 9 bases between them. CDR3: CASSLDEGRSYEQYF. In DNA, the CDR3 is TGTGCCAGCAGCTTAGATGAGGGGCGCTCCTACGAGCAGTACTTC. Based on the CDR3 plus reference TRBV11-3 and TRBJ2-7, the full variable domain is EAGVVQSPRYKIIEKKQPVAFWCNPISGHNTLYWYLQNLGQGPELLIRYENEEAVDDSQLPKDRFSAERLKGVDSTLKIQPAELGDSAVYLCASSLDEGRSYEQYFGPGTRLTVT.

Only one count was recorded for this clonotype. V usage is TRBV7-9 and J usage is TRBJ1-1; 7 positions match TRBD1. Germline V gene data show CDR1 as SEHNR and CDR2 as FQNEAQ (reference sequence). V lost 1 base to trimming and J lost 5 bases; unmatched junction nucleotides: 4. The CDR3 totals 14 residues. CDR3 bases: TGTGCCAGCAGCTTAGTTCAGGGGGATACTGAAGCTTTCTTT. Its protein is CASSLVQGDTEAFF. The whole variable domain, filled in from reference TRBV7-9 and TRBJ1-1, reads DTGVSQNPRHKITKRGQNVTFRCDPISEHNRLYWYRQTLGQGPEFLTYFQNEAQLEKSRLLSDRFSAERPKGSFSTLEIQRTEQGDSAMYLCASSLVQGDTEAFFGQGTRLTVV.

The chain links TRBV5-5 to TRBJ2-1; 14 bases map to TRBD2. The CDR3 covers 14 residues. V dropped 3 bases and J dropped 10; count of bases not matched to a gene: 3. Germline lookup yields CDR1 SGHKS and CDR2 YYEKEE (reference sequence). In DNA, the CDR3 is TGTGCCAGCAGCTCTGGACTAGCGGGAGGCGAGCAGTTCTTC. Protein: CASSSGLAGGEQFF.

The chain carries TRBV2 and TRBJ1-1; tentative D call: TRBD1 (5 bases). V was trimmed by 10 bases and J by 0 bases, leaving 12 bases between them. The CDR3 runs to 13 residues. The germline gives CDR1 SNHLY, CDR2 FYNNEI. As DNA, the CDR3 is TGTGCCAATTGCAGGGACCTGAACACTGAAGCTTTCTTT. This encodes CANCRDLNTEAFF.

V usage is TRBV12-3 or TRBV12-4 and J usage is TRBJ1-1, with D perhaps matching TRBD1 (5 bases). The V end was cut by 1 base, the J end by 4 bases, with 13 bases between. The length of the CDR3 is 15 residues. For the CDR3, the DNA is TGTGCCAGCAGTTTAGGGTCTTGGGGGAGCACTGAAGCTTTCTTT. Its translation: CASSLGSWGSTEAFF.

This clonotype has a single count. The chain joins TRBV29-1 to TRBJ2-3; unclear D gene. Trimming took 5 bases from V and 6 from J, leaving 6 bases between them. Germline assignment: CDR1 SQVTM and CDR2 ANQGSEA. The CDR3 contains 10 residues. CDR3 protein: CSVLMDTQYF. CDR3 nucleotides: TGCAGCGTTTTGATGGATACGCAGTATTTT.

J is TRBJ2-2 and V is TRBV4-2; D is unresolved. V lost 8 bases and J lost 4, with 11 bases in between. The CDR3 contains 13 residues. The germline V gene encodes CDR1 LGHNA and CDR2 YNFKEQ. CDR3 sequence reads: CASRLDLTGELFF. CDR3 DNA: TGTGCCAGCCGGCTAGATCTCACCGGGGAGCTGTTTTTT.

The rearrangement joins TRBV18 to TRBJ2-7, with D perhaps TRBD2 (5 bases). V dropped 3 bases and J dropped 5 bases, with 11 bases sitting between them. Germline CDR1 and CDR2: KGHSH and LQKENI. The CDR3 runs 13 residues. The DNA of the CDR3 is TGTGCCAGCTCACCTACGGAAGCGGACGAGCAGTACGTC. Translation: CASSPTEADEQYV.

The chain uses TRBV5-4 and TRBJ1-1; 9 bases align to TRBD1. J lost 5 bases, V lost 4 bases, and 6 bases had no gene match. CDR3 length: 14 residues. The germline V gene encodes CDR1 SGHNT and CDR2 YYREEE (reference sequence). CDR3 DNA: TGTGCCAGCAGCAAACAGGGGGCGCGGACTGAAGCTTTCTTT. This codes for CASSKQGARTEAFF.

This chain connects TRBV2 to TRBJ1-6; a possible D gene is TRBD1 (6 bases). Trimming shortened V by 1 base and J by 7 bases, and 20 bases separated the two germline ends. The CDR3 is 18 residues long. Per germline, CDR1 SNHLY and CDR2 FYNNEI. CDR3 in amino acids: CASSEVWGGQGNNSPLHF. CDR3 DNA sequence: TGTGCCAGCAGTGAAGTCTGGGGTGGCCAGGGGAACAATTCACCCCTCCACTTT.

This chain joins TRBV7-3 and TRBJ2-1; tentatively, D is TRBD2 (6 bases). Germline CDR1 reads SGHTA; CDR2 reads FQGTGA. This CDR3 has 15 amino acids. V shed 3 bases and J shed 3 bases, with 12 bases lying between them. CDR3 residues: CASSFSSGSYNEQFF. The CDR3 nucleotides are TGTGCCAGCAGCTTTAGTAGCGGAAGCTACAATGAGCAGTTCTTC.

This clonotype has more than one count but fewer than ten. The rearrangement links TRBV11-3 to TRBJ2-1; 7 nucleotides agree with TRBD1. Per germline, CDR1 SGHNT and CDR2 YENEEA. J gave up 7 bases and V 1 base, and 4 bases lay outside the gene matches. This CDR3 comprises 14 residues. CDR3 in amino acids: CASSLVGGRNEQFF. In DNA, the CDR3 is TGTGCCAGCAGCTTAGTAGGGGGCAGGAATGAGCAGTTCTTC.

This sequence joins TRBV28 and TRBJ2-7; the match to TRBD2 covers 11 bases. J gave up 4 bases and V 5 bases, and 7 bases lay outside the gene matches. The CDR3 runs to 15 residues. Per the germline V gene, CDR1 is MDHEN and CDR2 is SYDVKM. The DNA for the CDR3 is TGTGCCAGCAGTCCGGGACTAGCGGCTCGATACGAGCAGTACTTC. This encodes CASSPGLAARYEQYF.

On this clonotype: The junction does not match germline at one end; this may be a read error. This rearrangement joins TRBV2 to TRBJ1-2; D is uncertain. Germline CDR1 reads SNHLY; CDR2 reads FYNNEI. This CDR3 region has 11 residues. In nucleotides, the CDR3 is TGTGCCAGCAGTGAAGCTAGGTTCGCTCTCTTC. Residues: CASSEARFALF.

The V gene is TRBV11-3, the J gene TRBJ2-3, with D perhaps TRBD1 (5 bases). V lost 5 bases to trimming and J lost 5 bases, with 14 bases between them. CDR1 is SGHNT, CDR2 YENEEA, per germline. CDR3 size: 14 residues. CDR3 region: CASSGSGSVDTQYF. CDR3 DNA sequence: TGTGCCAGCAGCGGATCAGGGTCGGTAGATACGCAGTATTTT.

The J gene is TRBJ1-4, the V gene TRBV19; D not certain. Germline CDR1 and CDR2: LNHDA and SQIVND (reference sequence). The CDR3 has 15 amino acids. V lost 4 bases and J lost 0, with 9 bases in between. CDR3 sequence reads: CASSTNTATNEKLFF. CDR3 coding DNA: TGTGCCAGTAGTACCAACACTGCAACTAATGAAAAACTGTTTTTT.

This chain connects TRBV5-4 to TRBJ1-2; TRBD1 agrees at 8 bases. The germline V gene has CDR1 SGHNT and CDR2 YYREEE (reference sequence). Losses at the gene ends were 0 bases for V and 3 bases for J; bases not matched to a gene: 7. This CDR3 comprises 16 residues. In DNA form, the CDR3 reads TGTGCCAGCAGCTTGGCTAAGACAGGGGTGGACTATGGCTACACCTTC. This codes for CASSLAKTGVDYGYTF.

The CDR3 reads CASSSGRANAHEQFF. The CDR3 coding sequence is TGTGCCAGCAGTAGCGGGAGGGCCAATGCACATGAGCAGTTCTTC. The J gene is TRBJ2-1, the V gene TRBV11-1, with 11 bases aligning to TRBD2. V was pared by 6 bases and J by 8 bases, with 9 bases of the junction left unmatched. Germline CDR1 is SGHAT and CDR2 is FQDESV (reference sequence). The CDR3 totals 15 residues.

This chain joins TRBV29-1 and TRBJ1-1; D may be TRBD1 (6 bases). Per germline, CDR1 SQVTM and CDR2 ANQGSEA. V lost 4 bases to trimming and J lost 0 bases, with 12 bases between them. The CDR3 totals 14 residues. CDR3 region: CSVGQGIMNTEAFF. DNA for the CDR3: TGCAGCGTTGGCCAGGGGATCATGAACACTGAAGCTTTCTTT.

The J gene is TRBJ1-5, the V gene TRBV2; D gene ambiguous. CDR3 size: 17 residues. Trimming stripped 3 bases from V and 1 base from J, with 16 bases between. CDR1 and CDR2 from the germline V gene are SNHLY and FYNNEI. CDR3: CASSDRLGSTSNQPQHF. In DNA form, the CDR3 reads TGTGCCAGCAGTGATAGATTGGGCTCCACGAGCAATCAGCCCCAGCATTTT. The complete variable domain, with remaining parts taken from reference TRBV2 and TRBJ1-5, reads EPEVTQTPSHQVTQMGQEVILRCVPISNHLYFYWYRQILGQKVEFLVSFYNNEISEKSEIFDDQFSVERPDGSNFTLKIRSTKLEDSAMYFCASSDRLGSTSNQPQHFGDGTRLSIL.

The chain combines TRBV6-5 with TRBJ2-2, with TRBD1 matching 7 bases. Trimming took 4 bases from V and 6 from J; bases not matched to a gene: 11. The CDR3 extends over 16 amino acids. Per germline, CDR1 MNHEY and CDR2 SVGAGI. The CDR3 DNA follows: TGTGCCAGCAGTTCCCCCCCTGTGACAGGGCCCGGGGAGCTGTTTTTT. Its protein is CASSSPPVTGPGELFF.

The CDR3 here is CASKGRGLRDTQYF. The CDR3 DNA is TGTGCCAGCAAAGGGCGGGGCCTGAGAGATACGCAGTATTTT. The V call is TRBV2, the J call TRBJ2-3, with a tentative D call TRBD2 (6 bases). The V gene's germline CDR1 is SNHLY and CDR2 FYNNEI. This CDR3 is built from 14 residues. The germline V and J ends were trimmed by 7 bases and 5 bases, with 16 bases remaining between them.

This clonotype has a handful of counts. The junction differs from germline at one of its ends, possibly a read error. This chain joins TRBV7-3 and TRBJ1-5, with D possibly being TRBD1 (5 bases). The length of the CDR3 is 17 residues. The germline V gene has CDR1 SGHTA and CDR2 FQGTGA. The CDR3 DNA sequence: TGTGCCAGCAGCCTAACGGGACGTCCTTTTAGCAATCAGCCCCAGCATTTT. It specifies CASSLTGRPFSNQPQHF.

This chain uses TRBV6-5 with TRBJ1-2; 8 bases map to TRBD1. V gave up 2 bases and J gave up 8 bases; unmatched junction bases: 7. CDR1 and CDR2 from the germline V gene are MNHEY and SVGAGI. The CDR3 loop spans 14 amino acids. The CDR3 reads CASSYIQGALGYTF. The CDR3, as DNA: TGTGCCAGCAGTTACATTCAGGGGGCCCTCGGCTACACCTTC.

The chain couples TRBV7-6 to TRBJ2-7; no definite D call. The CDR3 is made up of 14 amino acids. In germline, CDR1 is SGHVS, CDR2 FNYEAQ. V was trimmed by 1 base and J by 3 bases, leaving 10 bases between them. The CDR3 protein is CASSLDWGNYEQYF. Written as DNA, the CDR3 is TGTGCCAGCAGCTTAGATTGGGGAAACTACGAGCAGTACTTC.

V is TRBV28 and J is TRBJ2-7; the D gene is possibly TRBD2 (6 bases). Trimming pared 2 bases from V and 5 bases from J, leaving 7 bases between. The V gene's germline CDR1 is MDHEN and CDR2 SYDVKM. This CDR3 has 12 residues. The chain's CDR3 is CASSLPGDEQYV. For the CDR3, the DNA is TGTGCCAGCAGTTTACCGGGAGACGAGCAGTACGTC.

The chain recombines TRBV10-3 with TRBJ2-7; 7 nucleotides match TRBD1. Germline CDR1 ENHRY, CDR2 SYGVKD. This CDR3 contains 13 residues. V gave up 6 bases and J gave up 0 bases; unmatched junction bases: 2. CDR3 protein: CAISRDSSYEQYF. The CDR3 region has the DNA TGTGCCATCAGCCGGGACAGCTCCTACGAGCAGTACTTC.

The chain combines TRBV12-3 or TRBV12-4 with TRBJ1-1; possible D gene TRBD1, 5 bases. The CDR3 sequence is 14 residues long. With 6 bases removed from V and 1 base from J, the gap between germline ends came to 12 bases. The DNA of the CDR3 is TGTGCCAGCAGGGGACCTCCTGGGAACACTGAAGCTTTCTTT. As protein: CASRGPPGNTEAFF.

The chain has TRBV15 and TRBJ1-6; D is unresolved. The CDR3 has 15 amino acids. Deletions cut 3 bases from V and 4 bases from J, with 10 bases between. The V gene's germline CDR1 is LNHNV and CDR2 YYDKDF (reference sequence). CDR3 nucleotide sequence: TGTGCCACCAGCAGGGAAGAAACATATAATTCACCCCTCCACTTT. Protein sequence: CATSREETYNSPLHF. Together with reference TRBV15 and TRBJ1-6, the CDR3 gives the full variable domain: DAMVIQNPRYQVTQFGKPVTLSCSQTLNHNVMYWYQQKSSQAPKLLFHYYDKDFNNEADTPDNFQSRRPNTSFCFLDIRSPGLGDTAMYLCATSREETYNSPLHFGNGTRLTVT.

This chain uses TRBV7-8 with TRBJ2-1, with 9 bases fitting TRBD2. The CDR3 consists of 16 residues. V gave up 9 bases and J gave up 4 bases; unmatched junction bases: 13. Looked up from germline, CDR1 is SGHVS and CDR2 is FQNEAQ. In DNA, the CDR3 is TGTGCCAGTAGAGCCCGCGGGGGGGCAGGTTACAATGAGCAGTTCTTC. This encodes CASRARGGAGYNEQFF.